The clone carrying this T cell receptor beta chain has only a few counts. Antigen: not known. The same CDR3 can be traced to other DNA sequences in this sample. The entry originates in a study of T cell repertoires and HLA-DP antigens. Study information: Transduced HeLa cells presented HLA-DP to CD4+ T cells. Sorted CD137+CD4+ samples averaged 218.4 ng DNA; pre-culture CD4+ samples, about 1,200 ng.

Some clones are missing from TCRdb's copy, which holds only in-frame ones; the method was immunoSEQ multiplex PCR. The profile covers 75,000 to 90,000 clones, with around nine tenths appearing a single time and about 1.7% taken by the ten largest. The V and J ends lost 3 bases and 2 bases respectively, with 11 bases between them. This CDR3 has 14 amino acids. Germline V gene data show CDR1 as LNHDA and CDR2 as SQIVND (reference sequence). This clonotype was obtained from a man in his forties or fifties in good health and CMV-seronegative. The chain employs TRBV19 and TRBJ2-7; tentatively, D is TRBD2 (5 bases). Sequenced input: CD4+ T cells from PBMCs. CDR3 in amino acids: CASSMRAPAYEQYF. For the CDR3, the DNA is TGTGCCAGTAGTATGAGGGCTCCTGCCTACGAGCAGTACTTC.